A single sample is the source of the 14 T cell receptor beta chains below, sequenced in a study of shared clonotypes between healthy human individuals (dated by TCRdb to the early 2020s). Library preparation employed the immunoSEQ multiplex PCR assay. TCRdb re-hosts the immuneACCESS table, in-frame sequences only. Its copies lack some clones; in the studies checked, an unresolved V gene accounts for under half of them, and the cause for the rest is not known. This sample lists 2 million to 2.5 million clones; about 90% were detected once. Of the sample, 0.3% to 0.45% falls within the top ten clones. Sequenced input: naive CD4+ T cells from PBMCs. Taken with the paper, the label for cell subset or site translates to: CD45RA+ positively selected. These receptors all stem from a man in his late teens or twenties in good health. Some clones in this sample may be carry-over from other donors' samples.

Points on this clone: Other DNA variants within this sample encode the same CDR3. This chain links TRBV28 with TRBJ2-2, with D possibly matching TRBD2 (5 bases). The V end lost 4 bases, the J end lost 1 base, and 7 bases lay between the germline ends. The CDR3 is 14 amino acids. The V gene's germline CDR1 is MDHEN and CDR2 SYDVKM. The CDR3 region is CASSSAGNTGELFF. The CDR3 DNA reads TGTGCCAGCAGTTCCGCGGGGAACACCGGGGAGCTGTTTTTT.

The genes are TRBV28 and TRBJ1-4; TRBD1 matches 8 bases. V lost 6 bases to trimming and J lost 8 bases; unmatched junction nucleotides: 8. Germline lookup yields CDR1 MDHEN and CDR2 SYDVKM. This CDR3 comprises 14 residues. The CDR3 DNA sequence: TGTGCCAGCAGCGCCTCGGCAGGGGGCGAAAAACTGTTTTTT. Amino acid sequence: CASSASAGGEKLFF.

This clone showed up just once. The V and J genes are TRBV4-1 and TRBJ2-3; the match to TRBD2 covers 11 bases. This CDR3 region has 15 residues. V gave up 1 base and J gave up 4 bases; unmatched junction bases: 1. In germline, CDR1 is MGHRA, CDR2 YSYEKL. The CDR3 bases are TGCGCCAGCAGCCAAGGACTAGCGGGATCAGATACGCAGTATTTT. It codes for CASSQGLAGSDTQYF.

V and J are TRBV4-1 and TRBJ1-3; D perhaps matches TRBD1 (6 bases). The germline V and J ends were trimmed by 0 bases and 2 bases, with 11 bases remaining between them. CDR3 length: 16 residues. Germline values: CDR1 MGHRA, CDR2 YSYEKL. CDR3 amino acids: CASSQDFRGTGNTIYF. The CDR3 nucleotides read TGCGCCAGCAGCCAAGATTTCAGGGGAACTGGAAACACCATATATTTT.

The gene calls are TRBV9 and TRBJ1-2, with a possible D match to TRBD1 (6 bases). Germline values: CDR1 SGDLS, CDR2 YYNGEE. V lost 7 bases and J 4 bases, leaving 14 bases between the germline ends. There are 13 residues in the CDR3. The CDR3 is CASGRTAFYGYTF. CDR3 bases: TGTGCCAGCGGGCGGACAGCTTTCTATGGCTACACCTTC.

The V and J genes are TRBV6-6 and TRBJ2-7; 7 bases align to TRBD1. Trimming took 4 bases from V and 0 from J; bases not matched to a gene: 9. Germline assignment: CDR1 MNHNY and CDR2 SVGAGI (reference sequence). The CDR3 is made up of 16 amino acids. The CDR3 protein is CASSSGGDRSSYEQYF. In DNA, the CDR3 is TGTGCCAGCAGTTCCGGTGGGGACAGAAGCTCCTACGAGCAGTACTTC.

This clone was observed a few times. The chain links TRBV2 to TRBJ1-1, with D tentatively TRBD1 (6 bases). The CDR3 sequence is 14 residues long. Germline CDR1 reads SNHLY; CDR2 reads FYNNEI. The V gene lost 10 bases and the J gene lost 4 bases, with 19 bases spanning the gap. DNA of the CDR3: TGTGCCACCGCAATTACAGGGTCTTCCACTGAAGCTTTCTTT. Amino acid sequence: CATAITGSSTEAFF.

This clone was recorded a few times. This sample also contains other DNA sequences that code for the same CDR3. J is TRBJ1-1 and V is TRBV5-4; the D is unclear. V lost 0 bases, J lost 6 bases, and 9 bases lay in between. The V gene's germline CDR1 is SGHNT and CDR2 YYREEE (reference sequence). The CDR3 is 13 amino acids. The CDR3 DNA reads as TGTGCCAGCAGCTTGGGGTCTGGGCCTGAAGCTTTCTTT. It yields the protein CASSLGSGPEAFF.

The chain couples TRBV2 to TRBJ2-3; 11 nucleotides agree with TRBD2. This CDR3 is 15 amino acids long. The ends lost 6 bases at V and 5 bases at J; junction bases unmatched: 7. The germline gives CDR1 SNHLY, CDR2 FYNNEI. This chain's CDR3 is CASSKTGLAVDTQYF. CDR3 sequence (DNA): TGTGCCAGCAGCAAAACGGGACTAGCGGTAGATACGCAGTATTTT.

The chain recombines TRBV7-9 with TRBJ2-5, with 11 positions matching TRBD2. V was clipped by 0 bases and J by 5 bases; unmatched bases: 2. Germline assignment: CDR1 SEHNR and CDR2 FQNEAQ (reference sequence). The CDR3 consists of 15 residues. This CDR3 is CASSLAVAGGETQYF. The CDR3 DNA is TGTGCCAGCAGCTTAGCGGTAGCGGGGGGGGAGACCCAGTACTTC.

The chain couples TRBV28 to TRBJ1-4; D uncertain. Per germline, CDR1 MDHEN and CDR2 SYDVKM. Trimming removed 6 bases at V and 1 base at J, with 6 bases between. The CDR3 has 13 residues. In DNA, the CDR3 is TGTGCCAGCAGGCGGCTAACTAATGAAAAACTGTTTTTT. Its protein is CASRRLTNEKLFF.

The chain employs TRBV7-2 and TRBJ2-7; D is possibly TRBD2 (5 bases). The germline V gene has CDR1 SGHTA and CDR2 FQGNSA. V was shortened by 2 bases and J by 3 bases, with 11 bases between the two germline ends. The CDR3 loop spans 14 amino acids. The CDR3 bases are TGTGCCAGCAGCTTACCAGGACTTTACTACGAGCAGTACTTC. Translation: CASSLPGLYYEQYF.

The chain couples TRBV11-3 to TRBJ1-5; maybe TRBD1 (5 bases). Germline V gene data show CDR1 as SGHNT and CDR2 as YENEEA. The V end lost 1 base, the J end lost 5 bases, and 18 bases lay between the germline ends. The CDR3 loop spans 17 amino acids. The CDR3 here is CASSLASGTKSYQPQHF. CDR3 nucleotide sequence: TGTGCCAGCAGCTTAGCTTCCGGGACCAAATCCTATCAGCCCCAGCATTTT. The whole variable domain, remainder taken from reference TRBV11-3 and TRBJ1-5, is EAGVVQSPRYKIIEKKQPVAFWCNPISGHNTLYWYLQNLGQGPELLIRYENEEAVDDSQLPKDRFSAERLKGVDSTLKIQPAELGDSAVYLCASSLASGTKSYQPQHFGDGTRLSIL.

This rearrangement joins TRBV7-2 to TRBJ2-1; 7 bases fit TRBD2. Trimming removed 6 bases from V and 4 bases from J; junction bases left unmatched: 9. The CDR3 is 15 residues long. The V gene's germline CDR1 is SGHTA and CDR2 FQGNSA. The CDR3 nucleotides read TGTGCCAGCAGTCCACGGAGCGGGGATTACAATGAGCAGTTCTTC. Its translation is CASSPRSGDYNEQFF. The whole variable domain, remainder taken from reference TRBV7-2 and TRBJ2-1, is GAGVSQSPSNKVTEKGKDVELRCDPISGHTALYWYRQSLGQGLEFLIYFQGNSAPDKSGLPSDRFSAERTGGSVSTLTIQRTQQEDSAVYLCASSPRSGDYNEQFFGPGTRLTVL.